The clone carrying this TCR beta chain was found many times. The sample is drawn from a study of T-cell reconstitution after alpha-beta-depleted transplantation in children. Molecular barcoding with unique molecular identifiers was used for the TCRbeta library. TCRdb re-called the PCR reads with MiXCR, one entry per CDR3 protein. Altogether 200,000 to 250,000 distinct CDR3 sequences are present, more than 10% being singletons, with the ten largest covering over 2.5%. The CDR3 runs to 13 residues. Germline CDR1 reads SQVTM; CDR2 reads ANQGSEA. Trimming left V 2 bases short and J 4 bases short, with 11 bases between.

The TCR comes from a human donor who donated a stem cell graft to a child with acute lymphoblastic leukemia. This sample comprised PBMCs from the stem cell graft donor, obtained from the stem cell graft. V and J are TRBV29-1 and TRBJ1-2; a weak D match, TRBD1 (5 bases). Here the CDR3 reads CSVESGTIYGYTF. For the CDR3, the DNA is TGCAGCGTTGAATCCGGGACCATCTATGGCTACACCTTC.